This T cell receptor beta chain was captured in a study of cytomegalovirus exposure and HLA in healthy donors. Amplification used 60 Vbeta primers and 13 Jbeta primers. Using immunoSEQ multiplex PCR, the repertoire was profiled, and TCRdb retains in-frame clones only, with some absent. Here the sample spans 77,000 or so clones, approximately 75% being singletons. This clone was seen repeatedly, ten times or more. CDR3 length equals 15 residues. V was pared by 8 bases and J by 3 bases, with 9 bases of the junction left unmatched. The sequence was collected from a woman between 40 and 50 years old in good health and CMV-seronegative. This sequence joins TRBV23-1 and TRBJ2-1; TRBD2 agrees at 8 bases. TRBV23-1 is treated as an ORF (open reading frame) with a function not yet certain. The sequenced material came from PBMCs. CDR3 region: CASGGRLAIYNEQFF. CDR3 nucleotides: TGCGCCAGCGGGGGAAGACTAGCGATCTACAATGAGCAGTTCTTC.